The clone carrying this TCR beta chain was counted between two and nine times. These data come from a study of neoadjuvant anti-PD-1 for oral cavity cancer. For the study at large: Patients without progression got a fourth dose around day 43.

V gave up 1 base and J gave up 3 bases; unmatched junction bases: 2. There are 14 residues in the CDR3. Germline V lookup: CDR1 SGHRS, CDR2 YFSETQ. TCRdb's copy holds only in-frame clones and misses some; the assay was immunoSEQ multiplex PCR. The sample lists 10,000 to 15,000 clones, about 60% occurring once. This sequence joins TRBV5-1 and TRBJ2-7, with 9 bases aligning to TRBD1. This receptor was taken from a person aged 40 to 85 with oral cavity squamous cell carcinoma. Sequenced material: PBMCs, taken before nivolumab (anti-PD-1) treatment. The CDR3 DNA is TGCGCCAGCAGCTTGACAGGGGGCATCTACGAGCAGTACTTC. It encodes CASSLTGGIYEQYF.